This T cell receptor beta chain derives from a study of T cell repertoires in cytomegalovirus infection. TCRdb analysed the reads with MiXCR anew, one entry per CDR3 protein. The top ten hold about 60% of the sample, which has 200,000 or so distinct CDR3 sequences, approximately 40% seen once. This CDR3 contains 18 residues. V trimming: 5 bases; J trimming: 4 bases; junction bases outside the gene matches: 14. The V gene's germline CDR1 is SGHNT and CDR2 YENEEA. This clonotype was found a few times. Its antigen is currently unknown. The sequencing used CD8+ T cells from cultured PBMCs, collected from culture after CMV antigen stimulation. This TCR was recovered from a human donor in good health (CMV status not recorded). Some clones in this sample may be carry-over from other donors' samples. V usage is TRBV11-3 and J usage is TRBJ2-1; 10 positions agree with TRBD2. The CDR3: CASSGRGFRTSGYNEQFF. CDR3 bases: TGTGCCAGCAGCGGAAGAGGTTTTCGGACTAGCGGATACAATGAGCAGTTCTTC.